This TCR beta chain was recorded in a study of T cells expressing NK-cell markers. The CDR3 extends over 16 amino acids. Germline assignment: CDR1 SGHRS and CDR2 YFSETQ. TCRdb re-called the 5' RACE reads; one entry per CDR3 protein, DNA not given. This listing includes under 200,000 distinct CDR3 sequences. This chain joins TRBV5-1 and TRBJ2-2; TCRdb's D call of TRBD2 is untestable without DNA. The receptor was isolated from a woman aged 18 to 75 in good health. The specimen sequenced was blood T cells: a sorted CD56 or NKG2C T cell subset, CD4+ or CD8+ T cells, or bulk PBMC T cells (not recorded which). The CDR3 loop reads CASSSIAGGVTGELFF.